The 18 T cell receptor beta chains presented below share a single source sample, sequenced in a study of shared clonotypes between healthy human individuals. Generated by immunoSEQ multiplex PCR, the TCRdb table keeps only in-frame clones and is missing some. The table has about 1.1 million clones, around three quarters seen once. The sample was memory CD4+ T cells from PBMCs. Indicated subset: CD45RA-negative fraction. These receptor sequences come from a man in his late teens or twenties in good health. Some clones in this sample may be carry-over from other donors' samples.

In its sample, this clone was seen a few times. This sample also contains other DNA sequences that code for the same CDR3. The genes are TRBV5-1 and TRBJ2-1, with TRBD2 matching 9 bases. The CDR3 has 13 amino acids. J lost 6 bases, V lost 4 bases, and 2 bases had no gene match. Germline loops: CDR1 SGHRS, CDR2 YFSETQ. In DNA, the CDR3 is TGCGCCAGCAGCCTGGGACTAGCCAATGAGCAGTTCTTC. It yields the protein CASSLGLANEQFF.

The V and J genes are TRBV27 and TRBJ1-1; 7 bases are shared with TRBD1. Looked up from germline, CDR1 is MNHEY and CDR2 is SMNVEV (reference sequence). The CDR3 totals 15 residues. The V and J ends lost 6 bases and 4 bases, in that order; junction bases with no gene match: 11. CDR3 bases: TGTGCCAGCAGGCCCCGGCAGGGGGTGATCACTGAAGCTTTCTTT. Protein sequence: CASRPRQGVITEAFF.

The chain carries TRBV11-2 and TRBJ1-2; 7 nucleotides align to TRBD1. Trimming took 5 bases from V and 8 from J; bases not matched to a gene: 17. Germline CDR1 reads SGHAT; CDR2 reads FQNNGV. This CDR3 is 16 amino acids long. The CDR3 coding sequence is TGTGCCAGCAGCCCTCACCAACTCCAGGGGGTTGGGGGCTACACCTTC. It translates to CASSPHQLQGVGGYTF. Looking up the rest from reference TRBV11-2 and TRBJ1-2 gives the full variable domain: EAGVAQSPRYKIIEKRQSVAFWCNPISGHATLYWYQQILGQGPKLLIQFQNNGVVDDSQLPKDRFSAERLKGVDSTLKIQPAKLEDSAVYLCASSPHQLQGVGGYTFGSGTRLTVV.

The CDR3 coding sequence is TGTGCCAGCAGCCAACCCGGTGGGGAGCTGTTTTTT. Translated, it gives CASSQPGGELFF. The chain has TRBV5-4 and TRBJ2-2; D is uncertain. With 4 bases removed from V and 8 bases from J, the gap between germline ends came to 9 bases. The CDR3 totals 12 residues. Germline-derived CDR1 and CDR2 are SGHNT and YYREEE (reference sequence).

V gene TRBV5-1 combines with J gene TRBJ1-4; D is uncertain. This CDR3 is 15 amino acids long. Germline CDR1 reads SGHRS; CDR2 reads YFSETQ. Trimming took 4 bases from V and 0 from J, leaving 10 bases between them. The CDR3 coding sequence is TGCGCCAGCAGCCCGAGGGCCGCAACTAATGAAAAACTGTTTTTT. Translating it yields CASSPRAATNEKLFF.

V gene TRBV7-3 combines with J gene TRBJ2-3, with 13 bases matching TRBD2. CDR1 and CDR2 from the germline V gene are SGHTA and FQGTGA. V trimming: 3 bases; J trimming: 7 bases; junction bases outside the gene matches: 7. The CDR3 spans 16 residues. The CDR3 nucleotides are TGTGCCAGCAGCTTGGCCGGGACTAGCGGGAAGAATACGCAGTATTTT. Protein product: CASSLAGTSGKNTQYF.

This clone has only one observation. The genes are TRBV5-1 and TRBJ2-5; unclear D gene. CDR3 size: 13 residues. V was shortened by 5 bases and J by 4 bases, with 12 bases between the two germline ends. Germline lookup yields CDR1 SGHRS and CDR2 YFSETQ. CDR3 DNA sequence: TGCGCCAGCAGAGTCGGCAGCTCAGAGACCCAGTACTTC. Protein product: CASRVGSSETQYF.

A note on this clone: The sample contains more than one DNA sequence encoding this CDR3. This rearrangement joins TRBV5-1 to TRBJ1-5; 7 bases are a match to TRBD1. The germline gives CDR1 SGHRS, CDR2 YFSETQ. The V gene end was trimmed by 0 bases and the J gene end by 3 bases; junction bases not matched to a gene: 3. The CDR3 consists of 15 residues. This CDR3 reads CASSLGDSPNQPQHF. Written as DNA, the CDR3 is TGCGCCAGCAGCTTGGGGGACAGCCCCAATCAGCCCCAGCATTTT. Supplemented by reference TRBV5-1 and TRBJ1-5, the full variable domain reads KAGVTQTPRYLIKTRGQQVTLSCSPISGHRSVSWYQQTPGQGLQFLFEYFSETQRNKGNFPGRFSGRQFSNSRSEMNVSTLELGDSALYLCASSLGDSPNQPQHFGDGTRLSIL.

The chain links TRBV5-5 to TRBJ2-7; 7 bases match TRBD2. This CDR3 contains 14 residues. The ends lost 0 bases at V and 3 bases at J; junction bases unmatched: 3. In germline, CDR1 is SGHKS, CDR2 YYEKEE (reference sequence). CDR3 in amino acids: CASSLGLADYEQYF. The CDR3 nucleotides read TGTGCCAGCAGCTTGGGGCTAGCGGACTACGAGCAGTACTTC.

In this sample, this clone turned up a few times. CDR3 bases: TGTGCCAGCAGCCGGACTAGCGTCCAAGAGACCCAGTACTTC. Translation gives CASSRTSVQETQYF. The chain combines TRBV5-5 with TRBJ2-5; 9 positions agree with TRBD2. Germline V CDR1 and CDR2: SGHKS, YYEKEE (reference sequence). The CDR3 is 14 residues long. V gave up 4 bases and J gave up 1 base; unmatched junction bases: 2.

This clone was detected ten times or more. Here the CDR3 DNA reads TGTGCCAGCAAGGGGGGACTAGCGGGAGTAAGCACAGATACGCAGTATTTT. It specifies CASKGGLAGVSTDTQYF. The V call is TRBV27, the J call TRBJ2-3, with 14 nucleotides matching TRBD2. The CDR3 is 17 residues long. Germline V gene sequence: CDR1 MNHEY, CDR2 SMNVEV (reference sequence). V dropped 7 bases and J dropped 0; count of bases not matched to a gene: 6.

The J gene is TRBJ2-3, the V gene TRBV10-3, with D perhaps assigned TRBD1 or TRBD2 (6 bases each). The CDR3 consists of 15 residues. Trimming removed 11 bases from V and 4 bases from J, with 22 bases in between. The germline gives CDR1 ENHRY, CDR2 SYGVKD. As DNA, the CDR3 is TGTGCCTCCTCAGAGGGGGGCCGGATCCCAGATACGCAGTATTTT. Protein sequence: CASSEGGRIPDTQYF.

This chain connects TRBV15 to TRBJ2-7, with unresolved D. CDR3 length: 13 residues. The V gene's germline CDR1 is LNHNV and CDR2 YYDKDF (reference sequence). V gave up 3 bases and J gave up 0 bases, with 6 bases separating them. CDR3 amino acids: CATSSRASYEQYF. CDR3 nucleotides: TGTGCCACCAGCAGCCGGGCCTCCTACGAGCAGTACTTC.

The chain combines TRBV12-5 with TRBJ1-2; 8 nucleotides align to TRBD1. CDR3 length: 16 residues. The germline CDR1 and CDR2 sequences are LGHNT and FRNRAP. J was trimmed by 7 bases and V by 2 bases; bases with no gene match: 12. The CDR3 protein is CASGLTGQGKSGGYTF. The CDR3 nucleotides read TGTGCTAGTGGTTTGACCGGACAGGGAAAAAGTGGTGGCTACACCTTC.

The J gene is TRBJ1-1, the V gene TRBV28; D not certain. Germline V gene data show CDR1 as MDHEN and CDR2 as SYDVKM. This CDR3 spans 14 amino acids. V dropped 4 bases and J dropped 3 bases, with 12 bases sitting between them. CDR3 amino acids: CASSSYDYYTEAFF. CDR3 nucleotides: TGTGCCAGCAGTTCGTACGACTACTACACTGAAGCTTTCTTT.

The chain carries TRBV11-2 and TRBJ2-5; 10 bases fit TRBD1. This CDR3 comprises 15 residues. V lost 5 bases, J lost 5 bases, and 8 bases stayed unmatched. Germline-derived CDR1 and CDR2 are SGHAT and FQNNGV. The DNA for the CDR3 is TGTGCCAGCAGCAACCGGGACAGGGGCCTCGAGACCCAGTACTTC. Translated: CASSNRDRGLETQYF.

The chain links TRBV11-3 to TRBJ2-5; 8 bases match TRBD2. The J segment lost 4 bases and the V segment lost 3 bases, leaving 7 bases of the junction unmatched. CDR3 size: 15 residues. Germline assignment: CDR1 SGHNT and CDR2 YENEEA. The CDR3 region has the DNA TGTGCCAGCAGCTTTAGCGGGGCGTACGGAGAGACCCAGTACTTC. Its translation is CASSFSGAYGETQYF.

The chain carries TRBV28 and TRBJ2-7; TRBD1 matches at 7 bases. V was pared by 4 bases and J by 10 bases, with 10 bases of the junction left unmatched. This CDR3 spans 13 amino acids. Germline assignment: CDR1 MDHEN and CDR2 SYDVKM. The CDR3 region is CASSSPTGARQYF. CDR3 nucleotides: TGTGCCAGCAGTTCTCCCACAGGGGCAAGACAGTACTTC.